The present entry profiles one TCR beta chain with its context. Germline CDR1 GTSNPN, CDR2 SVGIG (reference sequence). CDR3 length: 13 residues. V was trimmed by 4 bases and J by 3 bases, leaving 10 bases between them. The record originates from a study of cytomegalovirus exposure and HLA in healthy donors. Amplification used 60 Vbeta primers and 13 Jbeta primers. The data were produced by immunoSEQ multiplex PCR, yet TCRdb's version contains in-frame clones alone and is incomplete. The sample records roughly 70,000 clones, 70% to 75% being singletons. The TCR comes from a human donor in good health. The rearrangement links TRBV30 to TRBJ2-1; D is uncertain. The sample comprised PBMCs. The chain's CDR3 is CAWTQSHYNEQFF. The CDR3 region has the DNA TGTGCCTGGACTCAGTCCCACTACAATGAGCAGTTCTTC.